The rows below give T cell receptor beta chains drawn from one sample of a study of blood T cell repertoires in COVID-19. TCRdb's table, derived via immunoSEQ multiplex PCR, lists solely in-frame clones and lacks some. The sample yields about 150,000 clones, around 84% seen once. Sequenced: peripheral blood. These receptors originate from a woman in her 50s in a cohort sampled during active or convalescent COVID-19. Both conserved end residues are part of each CDR3. D genes are given only for firm matches. Only some rows state a clone size, as once, few, many or a class for expanded clones.

abundance,v_gene,j_gene,d_gene,CDR3nt,CDR3aa
-,TRBV29-1,TRBJ1-1,TRBD1,TGCAGCGGACAGGGTATCTCCGGCCCTGAAGCTTTCTTT,CSGQGISGPEAFF
-,TRBV7-9,TRBJ1-3,-,TGTGCCAGCAGGCCCCAGGTGGGGGCGGGAAACACCATATATTTT,CASRPQVGAGNTIYF
-,TRBV5-4,TRBJ1-1,TRBD1,TGTGCCAGCAGCTTTGGACAGGGAAACATCAAGACTGAAGCTTTCTTT,CASSFGQGNIKTEAFF
-,TRBV2,TRBJ2-5,-,TGTGCCAGCAGTCGGGGGATTAGCGGAGAGACCCAGTACTTC,CASSRGISGETQYF
-,TRBV24-1,TRBJ2-1,-,TGTGCCACCAGTGACCGTGACATTTCTCCCTACAATGAGCAGTTCTTC,CATSDRDISPYNEQFF
-,TRBV28,TRBJ2-7,-,TGTGCCAGCAGTTCCAACTACGAGCAGTACTTC,CASSSNYEQYF
-,TRBV4-1,TRBJ1-2,-,TGCGCCAGCAGCCATCAGTATGGCTACACCTTC,CASSHQYGYTF
-,TRBV29-1,TRBJ2-2,-,TGCAGCGTTGAATTACAGGGAGGGACCGGGGAGCTGTTTTTT,CSVELQGGTGELFF
-,TRBV7-9,TRBJ2-3,TRBD2,TGTGCCAGCAGCAATAGCGGGGGGAATACAGATACGCAGTATTTT,CASSNSGGNTDTQYF
-,TRBV12-5,TRBJ2-1,TRBD2,TGTGCTAGTGGTTCGCCAGAACTAGCGGGGTGGGAGGGTGAGCAGTTCTTC,CASGSPELAGWEGEQFF
-,TRBV7-2,TRBJ2-2,-,TGTGCCAGCAGCTTAGAAGGACTTTTCACCGGGGAGCTGTTTTTT,CASSLEGLFTGELFF
-,TRBV5-1,TRBJ2-2,TRBD1,TGCGCCAGCAGCCACAGACAGGGTGGTAATAAAGCCGGGGAGCTGTTTTTT,CASSHRQGGNKAGELFF
-,TRBV5-4,TRBJ2-1,TRBD1,TGTGCCAGCAGATACGCCGGGACAGCCCACAATGAGCAGTTCTTC,CASRYAGTAHNEQFF
-,TRBV6-5,TRBJ2-7,TRBD1,TGTGCCAGCAGTTACGGGGACAGGTCCTACGAGCAGTACTTC,CASSYGDRSYEQYF
-,TRBV10-3,TRBJ2-1,TRBD2,TGTGCCATCACCTCCGGGACTAGCGGGGGAAATGAGCAGTTCTTC,CAITSGTSGGNEQFF
-,TRBV27,TRBJ2-7,TRBD1,TGTGCCAGCAGTGCCGGGACAGGGGTCCCCTACGAGCAGTACTTC,CASSAGTGVPYEQYF
-,TRBV14,TRBJ1-1,-,TGTGCCAGCAGTACTACCTCCGCGGGCACTGAAGCTTTCTTT,CASSTTSAGTEAFF
-,TRBV5-1,TRBJ1-1,-,TGCGCCAGCAGGCACAGGGCGGAGAGCACTGAAGCTTTCTTT,CASRHRAESTEAFF
once,TRBV25-1,TRBJ1-1,-,TGTGCCAGCAGTGAATCCCTAGGGGCCTCCAGGTCTGAAGCTTTCTTT,CASSESLGASRSEAFF
-,TRBV2,TRBJ1-6,TRBD1,TGTGCCAGCAGTCCGAACCCGGACAGGGTAAATTCACCCCTCCACTTT,CASSPNPDRVNSPLHF
-,TRBV29-1,TRBJ2-3,TRBD2,TGCAGCGTGATTTATTGGCGGGGGGTAACAGATACGCAGTATTTT,CSVIYWRGVTDTQYF
-,TRBV19,TRBJ1-5,-,TGTGCCAGTAGTCCCGCGGGGGGTCCGGGGCAGCCCCAGCATTTT,CASSPAGGPGQPQHF
-,TRBV6-2/TRBV6-3,TRBJ1-5,TRBD1,TGTGCCAGCAGTTACACGGACAGGGGGAATCAGCCCCAGCATTTT,CASSYTDRGNQPQHF
-,TRBV14,TRBJ2-3,TRBD2,TGTGCCAGCAGCCCAGGGACTAGCGGGGGGGCGGCGCAGTATTTT,CASSPGTSGGAAQYF
-,TRBV29-1,TRBJ1-2,-,TGCAGCGTCAGAAGAGGGTTAGGGACTACTTCTGGCTACACCTTC,CSVRRGLGTTSGYTF
-,TRBV9,TRBJ1-3,-,TGTGCCAGCGCGAGGTTGGACGGACTCTCTGGAAACACCATATATTTT,CASARLDGLSGNTIYF
-,TRBV5-1,TRBJ1-1,TRBD1,TGCGCCAGCAGCGGGACAGGGGGCAAGGCTTTCTTT,CASSGTGGKAFF
-,TRBV6-5,TRBJ1-2,TRBD1,TGTGCCAGCAACACCCGACAGGGGGCAGGTGGCTACACCTTC,CASNTRQGAGGYTF
-,TRBV3-1/TRBV3-2,TRBJ1-1,-,TGTGCCAGCAGCCGGACACTGCAGAACACTGAAGCTTTCTTT,CASSRTLQNTEAFF
-,TRBV7-9,TRBJ1-2,TRBD1,TGTGCCAGCAGCTTATCAGGGGGCGCGGGTGGCTACACCTTC,CASSLSGGAGGYTF
-,TRBV5-5,TRBJ1-4,TRBD1,TGTGCCAGCAATACCGGGACAGGGCCGGAAAAACTGTTTTTT,CASNTGTGPEKLFF
-,TRBV4-1,TRBJ1-3,TRBD1,TGCGCCAGCAGCCCGACAGGGGCCTCTGGAAACACCATATATTTT,CASSPTGASGNTIYF
-,TRBV4-1,TRBJ2-7,-,TGCGCCAGCAGCCATGACAGTAAGACGAGCGACGAGCAGTACTTC,CASSHDSKTSDEQYF
-,TRBV3-1/TRBV3-2,TRBJ2-7,-,TGTGCCAGCAGCCAAGCTTCCCGGGGGGAGCAGTACTTC,CASSQASRGEQYF
-,TRBV18,TRBJ1-4,-,TGTGCCAGCTCAGAAAACAGGGTGACTAATGAAAAACTGTTTTTT,CASSENRVTNEKLFF
-,TRBV29-1,TRBJ1-2,TRBD1,TGCAGCGTTGTGGTTTTCGGACAGGGGCCCGACTCGACCTATGGCTACACCTTC,CSVVVFGQGPDSTYGYTF
-,TRBV13,TRBJ1-6,TRBD1,TGTGCCAGCAGCTTCGGACAGGGTGGATCACCCCTCCACTTT,CASSFGQGGSPLHF
-,TRBV19,TRBJ2-7,TRBD1,TGTGCCACCCAGGCGACAGGGGGACTCTACGAGCAGTACTTC,CATQATGGLYEQYF
once,TRBV15,TRBJ2-6,-,TGTGCCACCAGCAGAGAGAGTAACTCTGGGGCCAACGTCCTGACTTTC,CATSRESNSGANVLTF
-,TRBV5-1,TRBJ1-2,TRBD1,TGCGCCAGCAGCTTAGGACAGGGGATCTATGGCTACACCTTC,CASSLGQGIYGYTF
few,TRBV4-1,TRBJ1-6,-,TGCGCCAGCAGCCAAGATCGGGGATTTTGGGCGTTCCACTTT,CASSQDRGFWAFHF
-,TRBV24-1,TRBJ1-2,-,TGTGCCACCAGTGGGGCAGGGTACTATGGCTACACCTTC,CATSGAGYYGYTF
-,TRBV2,TRBJ1-5,-,TGTGCCAGCAGTGTGAGCAGGGGCTTGGAGCCCCAGCATTTT,CASSVSRGLEPQHF
-,TRBV9,TRBJ2-1,TRBD1,TGTGCCAGCAGCGGGGACAGCTCCAATGAGCAGTTCTTC,CASSGDSSNEQFF
-,TRBV3-1/TRBV3-2,TRBJ2-2,-,TGTGCCAGCAGCCAAAGGGGCGTGGACACCGGGGAGCTGTTTTTT,CASSQRGVDTGELFF
-,TRBV5-1,TRBJ1-3,-,TGCGCCAGCAGCTTACAGGGATGGACGGTGGACACCATATATTTT,CASSLQGWTVDTIYF
-,TRBV15,TRBJ1-1,-,TGTGCCACCAGCCCACGGGACACCCCGGTCACTGAAGCTTTCTTT,CATSPRDTPVTEAFF
-,TRBV6-6,TRBJ1-5,-,TGTGCCAGCAGTTACTTGCAGTTTGATCAGCCCCAGCATTTT,CASSYLQFDQPQHF
-,TRBV6-1,TRBJ1-5,TRBD1,TGTGCCAGCAGTGAAGGGACAGGCGGTAATCAGCCCCAGCATTTT,CASSEGTGGNQPQHF
-,TRBV12-3/TRBV12-4,TRBJ2-3,TRBD2,TGTGCCGGGAGCGGGGGGGCAACAGATACGCAGTATTTT,CAGSGGATDTQYF